Below, one T cell receptor beta chain is given with its context. Its antigen remains unknown. One entry per CDR3 protein, called by TCRdb with MiXCR from the reads. The profile shows fewer than 900,000 distinct CDR3 sequences, 29% of them singletons. This sample was included in a study of T cell repertoires in cytomegalovirus infection. V was pared by 10 bases and J by 3 bases, with 3 bases of the junction left unmatched. Germline V gene data show CDR1 as LNHDA and CDR2 as SQIVND (reference sequence). This CDR3 is 11 amino acids long. The rearrangement uses TRBV19 and TRBJ2-7; 7 bases are a match to TRBD1. Sequences were derived from cultured CD8+ T cells from PBMCs, sampled from culture after CMV antigen stimulation. The origin of this receptor is a human donor in good health (CMV status not recorded). Some clones in this sample may be carry-over from other donors' samples. CDR3 DNA: TGTGCCACCTGGGACAGCTACGAGCAGTACTTC. Protein: CATWDSYEQYF.